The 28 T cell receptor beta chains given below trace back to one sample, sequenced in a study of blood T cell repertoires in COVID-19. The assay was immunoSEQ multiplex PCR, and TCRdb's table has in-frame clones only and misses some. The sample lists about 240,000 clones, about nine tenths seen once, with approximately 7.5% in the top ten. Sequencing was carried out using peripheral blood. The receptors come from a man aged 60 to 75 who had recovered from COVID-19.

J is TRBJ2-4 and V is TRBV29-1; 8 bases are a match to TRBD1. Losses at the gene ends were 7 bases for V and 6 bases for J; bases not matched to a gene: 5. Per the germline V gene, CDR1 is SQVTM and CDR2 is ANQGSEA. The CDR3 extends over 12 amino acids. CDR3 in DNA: TGCAGCGCCGACAGGGGTGGAAACATTCAGTACTTC. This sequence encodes CSADRGGNIQYF.

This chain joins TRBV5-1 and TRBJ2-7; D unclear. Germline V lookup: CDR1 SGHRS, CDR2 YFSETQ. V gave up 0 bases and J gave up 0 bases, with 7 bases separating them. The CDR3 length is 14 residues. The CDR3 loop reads CASSLEAHSYEQYF. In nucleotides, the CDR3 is TGCGCCAGCAGCTTGGAAGCCCACTCCTACGAGCAGTACTTC.

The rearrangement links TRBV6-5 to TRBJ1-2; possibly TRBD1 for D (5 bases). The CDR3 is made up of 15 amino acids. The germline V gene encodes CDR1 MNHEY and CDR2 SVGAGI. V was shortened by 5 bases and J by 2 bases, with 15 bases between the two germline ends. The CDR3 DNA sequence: TGTGCCAGCAGTCACCGGGGGTGGGGGAACTATGGCTACACCTTC. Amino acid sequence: CASSHRGWGNYGYTF.

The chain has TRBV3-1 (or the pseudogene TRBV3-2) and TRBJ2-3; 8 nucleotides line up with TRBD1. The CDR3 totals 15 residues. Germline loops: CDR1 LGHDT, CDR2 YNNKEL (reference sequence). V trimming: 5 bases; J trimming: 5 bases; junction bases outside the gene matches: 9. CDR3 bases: TGTGCCAGCAGCGCGGACAGGGAGTTAGGAGATACGCAGTATTTT. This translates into CASSADRELGDTQYF.

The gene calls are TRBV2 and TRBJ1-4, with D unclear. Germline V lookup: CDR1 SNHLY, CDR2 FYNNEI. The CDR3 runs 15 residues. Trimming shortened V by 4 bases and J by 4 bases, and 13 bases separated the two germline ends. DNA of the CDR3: TGTGCCAGCAGTGGATTGGGCAGGTATAATGAAAAACTGTTTTTT. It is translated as CASSGLGRYNEKLFF.

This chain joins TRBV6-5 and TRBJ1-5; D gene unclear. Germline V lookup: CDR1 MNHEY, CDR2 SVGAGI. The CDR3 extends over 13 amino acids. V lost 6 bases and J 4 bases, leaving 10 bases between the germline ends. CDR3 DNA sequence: TGTGCCAGCAGACGAGACAAGAATCAGCCCCAGCATTTT. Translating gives CASRRDKNQPQHF.

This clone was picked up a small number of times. The CDR3 region has the DNA TGTGCCCAGCCATCCGACAGGGAAAGCAATCAGCCCCAGCATTTT. It codes for CAQPSDRESNQPQHF. The gene calls are TRBV30 and TRBJ1-5, with 7 bases aligning to TRBD1. The germline V gene encodes CDR1 GTSNPN and CDR2 SVGIG (reference sequence). The trim removed 8 bases at V and 1 base at J, leaving 11 bases unmatched. CDR3 size: 15 residues.

CDR3: CASSLGEANTEAFF. DNA of the CDR3: TGCGCCAGCAGCTTGGGGGAGGCGAACACTGAAGCTTTCTTT. The rearrangement links TRBV5-1 to TRBJ1-1; D is unclear. Germline loops: CDR1 SGHRS, CDR2 YFSETQ. The germline V and J ends were trimmed by 0 bases and 1 base, with 7 bases remaining between them. The CDR3 is made up of 14 amino acids.

This CDR3 reads CASSPRWTAINTEAFF. The CDR3 bases are TGTGCCAGCAGCCCCCGATGGACAGCAATAAACACTGAAGCTTTCTTT. This chain uses TRBV3-1 (or the pseudogene TRBV3-2) with TRBJ1-1, with a weak D call TRBD1 (6 bases). CDR1 is LGHDT and CDR2 is YNNKEL in the germline V gene (reference sequence). The CDR3 has 16 residues. The ends were cut back, 4 bases at V and 2 bases at J, with 17 bases in the middle.

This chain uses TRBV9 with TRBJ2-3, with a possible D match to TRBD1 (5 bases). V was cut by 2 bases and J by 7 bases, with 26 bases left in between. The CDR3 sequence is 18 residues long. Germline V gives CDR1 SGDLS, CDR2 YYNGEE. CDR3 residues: CASSVYLGAPQDRYTQYF. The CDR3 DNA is TGTGCCAGCAGCGTTTATCTTGGGGCCCCCCAAGATAGGTATACGCAGTATTTT.

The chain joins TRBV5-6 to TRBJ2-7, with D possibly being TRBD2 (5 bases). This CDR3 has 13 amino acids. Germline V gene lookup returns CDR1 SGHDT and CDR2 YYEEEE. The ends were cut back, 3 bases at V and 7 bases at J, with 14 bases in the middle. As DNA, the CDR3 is TGTGCCAGCAGCTCCCGCATGTCGGGAGAGCAGTACTTC. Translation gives CASSSRMSGEQYF.

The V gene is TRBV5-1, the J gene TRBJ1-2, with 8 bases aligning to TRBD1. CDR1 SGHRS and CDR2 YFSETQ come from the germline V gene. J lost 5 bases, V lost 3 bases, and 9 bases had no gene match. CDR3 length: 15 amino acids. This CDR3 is CASSSGQGVGYGYTF. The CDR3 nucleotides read TGCGCCAGCAGCTCCGGACAGGGCGTCGGGTATGGCTACACCTTC.

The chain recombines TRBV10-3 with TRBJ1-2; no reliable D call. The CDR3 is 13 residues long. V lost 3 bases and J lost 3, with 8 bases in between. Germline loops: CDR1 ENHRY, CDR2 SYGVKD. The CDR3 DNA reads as TGTGCCATCAGTGACAGGTTCGACTATGGCTACACCTTC. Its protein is CAISDRFDYGYTF.

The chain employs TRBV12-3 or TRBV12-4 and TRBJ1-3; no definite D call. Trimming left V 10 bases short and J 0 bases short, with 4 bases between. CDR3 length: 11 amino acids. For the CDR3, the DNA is TGTGCCACCGGCTCTGGAAACACCATATATTTT. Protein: CATGSGNTIYF.

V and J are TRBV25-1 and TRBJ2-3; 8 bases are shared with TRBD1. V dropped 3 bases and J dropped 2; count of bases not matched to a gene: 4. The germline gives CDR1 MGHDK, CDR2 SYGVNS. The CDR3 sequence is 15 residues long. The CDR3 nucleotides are TGTGCCAGCAGTGACCGGACAGGGTTCACAGATACGCAGTATTTT. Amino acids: CASSDRTGFTDTQYF.

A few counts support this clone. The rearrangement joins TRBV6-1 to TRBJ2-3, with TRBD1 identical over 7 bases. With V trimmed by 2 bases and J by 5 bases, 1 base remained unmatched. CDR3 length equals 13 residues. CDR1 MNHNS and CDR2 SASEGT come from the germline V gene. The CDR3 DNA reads TGTGCCAGCAGTGAATGGGACAGAGATACGCAGTATTTT. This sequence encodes CASSEWDRDTQYF.

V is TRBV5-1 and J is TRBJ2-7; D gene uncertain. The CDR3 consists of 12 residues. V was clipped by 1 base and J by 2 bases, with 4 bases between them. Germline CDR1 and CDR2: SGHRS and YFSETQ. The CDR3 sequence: CASSLTTYEQYF. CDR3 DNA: TGCGCCAGCAGCTTGACAACCTACGAGCAGTACTTC.

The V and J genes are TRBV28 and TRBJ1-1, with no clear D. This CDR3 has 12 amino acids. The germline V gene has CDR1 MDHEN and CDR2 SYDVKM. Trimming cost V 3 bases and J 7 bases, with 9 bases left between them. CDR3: CASSFSRVEAFF. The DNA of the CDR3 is TGTGCCAGCAGTTTTTCGCGGGTTGAAGCTTTCTTT.

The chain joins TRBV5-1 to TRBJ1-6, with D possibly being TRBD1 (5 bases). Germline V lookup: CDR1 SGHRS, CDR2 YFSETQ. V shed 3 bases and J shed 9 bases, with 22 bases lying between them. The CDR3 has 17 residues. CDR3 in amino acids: CASSSSGIELWSSPLHF. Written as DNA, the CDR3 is TGCGCCAGCAGCTCCTCAGGGATAGAGCTATGGAGTTCACCCCTCCACTTT. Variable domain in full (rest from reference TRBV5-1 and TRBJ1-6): KAGVTQTPRYLIKTRGQQVTLSCSPISGHRSVSWYQQTPGQGLQFLFEYFSETQRNKGNFPGRFSGRQFSNSRSEMNVSTLELGDSALYLCASSSSGIELWSSPLHFGNGTRLTVT.

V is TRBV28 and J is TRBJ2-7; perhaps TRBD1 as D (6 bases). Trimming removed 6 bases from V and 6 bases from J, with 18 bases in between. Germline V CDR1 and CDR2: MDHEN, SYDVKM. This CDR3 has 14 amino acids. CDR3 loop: CASSWDGTRIEQYF. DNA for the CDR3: TGTGCCAGCAGCTGGGATGGGACACGGATCGAGCAGTACTTC.

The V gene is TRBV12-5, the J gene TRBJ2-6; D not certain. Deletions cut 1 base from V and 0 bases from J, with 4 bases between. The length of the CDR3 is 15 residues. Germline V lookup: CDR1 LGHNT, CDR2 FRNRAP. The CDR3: CASGLGVSGANVLTF. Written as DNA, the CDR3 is TGTGCTAGTGGTTTGGGAGTCTCTGGGGCCAACGTCCTGACTTTC.

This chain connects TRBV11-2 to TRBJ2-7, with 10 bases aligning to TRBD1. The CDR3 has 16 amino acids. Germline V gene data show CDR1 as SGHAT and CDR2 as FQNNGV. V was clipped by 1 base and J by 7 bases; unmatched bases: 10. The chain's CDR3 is CASSLVPGQGSGEQYV. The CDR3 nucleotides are TGTGCCAGCAGCTTAGTACCGGGACAGGGGTCGGGGGAGCAGTACGTC.

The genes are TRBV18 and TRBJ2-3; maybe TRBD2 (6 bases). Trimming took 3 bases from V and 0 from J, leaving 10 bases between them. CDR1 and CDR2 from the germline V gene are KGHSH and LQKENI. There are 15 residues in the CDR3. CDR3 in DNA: TGTGCCAGCTCACCCGGGACTTCTAGCACAGATACGCAGTATTTT. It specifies CASSPGTSSTDTQYF.

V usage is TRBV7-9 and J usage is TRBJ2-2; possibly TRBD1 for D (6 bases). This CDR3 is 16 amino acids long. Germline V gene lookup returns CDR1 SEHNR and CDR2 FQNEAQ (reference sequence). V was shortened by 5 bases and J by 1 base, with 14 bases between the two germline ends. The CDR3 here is CASSPLGQKNTGELFF. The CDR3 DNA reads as TGTGCCAGCAGCCCCCTAGGACAGAAGAACACCGGGGAGCTGTTTTTT.

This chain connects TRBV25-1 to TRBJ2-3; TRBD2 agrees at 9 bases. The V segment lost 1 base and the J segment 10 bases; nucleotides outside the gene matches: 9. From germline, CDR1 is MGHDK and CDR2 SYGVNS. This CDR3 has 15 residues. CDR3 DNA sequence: TGTGCCAGCAGTGAATTTATTAGCGGGGGCCCGGCGCAGTATTTT. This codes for CASSEFISGGPAQYF.

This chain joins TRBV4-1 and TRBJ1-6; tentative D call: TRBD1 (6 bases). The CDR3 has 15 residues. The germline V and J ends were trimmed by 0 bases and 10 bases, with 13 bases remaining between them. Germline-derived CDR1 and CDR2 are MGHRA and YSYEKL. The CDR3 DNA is TGCGCCAGCAGCCAAGATCTCGGACAGTCCTCACCCCTCCACTTT. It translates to CASSQDLGQSSPLHF.

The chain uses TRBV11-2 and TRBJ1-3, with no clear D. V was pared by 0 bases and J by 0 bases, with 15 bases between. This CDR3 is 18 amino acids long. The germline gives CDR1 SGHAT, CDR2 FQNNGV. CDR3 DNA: TGTGCCAGCAGCTTAGAAAGGGAGTATCTCTACTCTGGAAACACCATATATTTT. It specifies CASSLEREYLYSGNTIYF.

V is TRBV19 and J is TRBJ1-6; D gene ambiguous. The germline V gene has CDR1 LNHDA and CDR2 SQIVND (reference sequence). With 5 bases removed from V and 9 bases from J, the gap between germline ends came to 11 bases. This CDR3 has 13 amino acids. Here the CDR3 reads CASSPGSISPLHF. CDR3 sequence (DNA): TGTGCCAGTAGTCCCGGGTCCATTTCACCCCTCCACTTT. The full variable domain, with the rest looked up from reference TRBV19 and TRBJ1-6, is DGGITQSPKYLFRKEGQNVTLSCEQNLNHDAMYWYRQDPGQGLRLIYYSQIVNDFQKGDIAEGYSVSREKKESFPLTVTSAQKNPTAFYLCASSPGSISPLHFGNGTRLTVT.